A selection of T cell receptor beta chains follows, all from one sample in a study of CD8 T cells in Susac syndrome. TCRdb used MiXCR to reprocess the immunoSEQ multiplex PCR reads, holding one entry per CDR3 protein. The sample includes some 68,000 distinct CDR3 sequences, around 93% of them seen just once. Sequenced: CD4+ T cells from PBMCs. These receptor sequences come from a human donor with Susac syndrome. Both conserved end residues are part of each CDR3. A D gene is named only where the DNA matches it firmly. Clone size is given for some rows only: seen once, a few or many times, or a class if the clone is expanded.

cdr3_length,d_call,v_call,clone_size,j_call,cdr3_aa,cdr3_nt
14,NA,TRBV27,NA,TRBJ2-3,CASSLQGGPDTQYF,TGTGCCAGCAGTTTACAGGGGGGGCCAGATACGCAGTATTTT
13,NA,TRBV2,NA,TRBJ1-2,CASSDGGLAGYTF,TGTGCCAGCAGTGATGGCGGCCTAGCCGGCTACACCTTC
17,NA,TRBV6-1,NA,TRBJ2-5,CASSKGIGGPGGETQYF,TGTGCCAGCAGCAAGGGGATTGGGGGCCCTGGGGGAGAGACCCAGTACTTC
15,TRBD1,TRBV4-1,NA,TRBJ1-6,CASSRPGQGDSPLHF,TGCGCCAGCAGCCGCCCGGGACAGGGGGATTCACCCCTCCACTTT
14,TRBD1,TRBV9,NA,TRBJ2-7,CASSETGSTYEQYF,TGTGCCAGCAGCGAGACAGGGAGTACCTACGAGCAGTACTTC
16,NA,TRBV27,NA,TRBJ1-5,CASSLSRGDLPQPQHF,TGTGCCAGCAGTTTATCACGGGGAGATTTACCTCAGCCCCAGCATTTT
16,TRBD1,TRBV5-1,NA,TRBJ1-2,CASSGTELTANYGYTF,TGCGCCAGCTCCGGGACAGAGCTAACCGCTAACTATGGCTACACCTTC
13,NA,TRBV10-3,NA,TRBJ1-6,CAISAMDSSPLHF,TGTGCCATCAGTGCTATGGATTCTTCACCCCTCCACTTT
14,NA,TRBV14,NA,TRBJ1-1,CAGTKGPLNTEAFF,TGTGCCGGCACGAAGGGTCCCCTCAACACTGAAGCTTTCTTT
15,TRBD2,TRBV20-1,once,TRBJ2-5,CSARELAGYQETQYF,TGCAGTGCTAGAGAACTAGCGGGGTACCAAGAGACCCAGTACTTC
14,NA,TRBV7-9,NA,TRBJ1-1,CASSLERGFTEAFF,TGTGCCAGCAGCTTAGAACGGGGGTTCACTGAAGCTTTCTTT
15,NA,TRBV5-1,NA,TRBJ1-2,CASSLAGRGNYGYTF,TGCGCCAGCAGCTTGGCCGGGAGGGGAAACTATGGCTACACCTTC
15,NA,TRBV7-3,NA,TRBJ1-1,CASSSMTERRTEAFF,TGTGCCAGCAGCTCCATGACGGAGCGGAGGACTGAAGCTTTCTTT
15,NA,TRBV13,NA,TRBJ1-2,CASSFERPGVPGYTF,TGTGCCAGCAGCTTCGAACGGCCAGGAGTCCCTGGCTACACCTTC
15,TRBD2,TRBV20-1,NA,TRBJ2-3,CSAAVLAVSTDTQYF,TGCAGTGCTGCTGTACTAGCGGTGAGCACAGATACGCAGTATTTT
13,NA,TRBV28,NA,TRBJ2-1,CASSFRGQPGRFF,TGTGCCAGCAGTTTTAGGGGACAACCAGGGCGGTTCTTC
11,NA,TRBV2,NA,TRBJ2-5,CASSEGITQYF,TGTGCCAGCAGTGAGGGGATCACCCAGTACTTC
15,NA,TRBV7-3,NA,TRBJ1-6,CASSLSPGGNSPLHF,TGTGCCAGCAGCTTAAGTCCGGGTGGCAATTCACCCCTCCACTTT
14,NA,TRBV28,NA,TRBJ2-5,CASSLLQKQETQYF,TGTGCCAGCAGTTTATTGCAGAAGCAAGAGACCCAGTACTTC
14,NA,TRBV27,NA,TRBJ2-2,CASSPQWSTGELFF,TGTGCCAGCAGTCCACAGTGGTCCACCGGGGAGCTGTTTTTT
17,TRBD2,TRBV4-1,NA,TRBJ2-3,CASSQDGAGGQVDTQYF,TGCGCCAGCAGCCAAGATGGAGCGGGGGGGCAGGTGGATACGCAGTATTTT
15,NA,TRBV6-1,NA,TRBJ2-7,CASSEIRDGSYEQYF,TGTGCCAGCAGTGAAATCCGGGACGGATCCTACGAGCAGTACTTC
17,TRBD1,TRBV6-2/TRBV6-3,NA,TRBJ1-5,CASSYSGQGHSNQPQHF,TGTGCCAGCAGTTACTCGGGACAGGGCCATAGCAATCAGCCCCAGCATTTT
13,TRBD2,TRBV5-4,once,TRBJ2-5,CASSLWASGIQYF,TGTGCCAGCAGCTTGTGGGCTAGCGGGATCCAGTACTTC
14,NA,TRBV30,NA,TRBJ2-4,CASHLPLAKNIQYF,TGTGCCTCCCACCTCCCGTTAGCCAAAAACATTCAGTACTTC
15,NA,TRBV5-6,NA,TRBJ2-3,CASRAGRQFFDTQYF,TGTGCCAGCAGGGCGGGACGGCAATTTTTCGATACGCAGTATTTT
17,NA,TRBV7-2,NA,TRBJ2-7,CASSLGGLSGEAYEQYF,TGTGCCAGCAGCTTAGGCGGGTTGTCGGGGGAAGCCTACGAGCAGTACTTC
15,TRBD1,TRBV28,NA,TRBJ1-4,CASSLLHRGFEKLFF,TGTGCCAGCAGTTTACTTCACAGGGGGTTTGAAAAACTGTTTTTT
15,NA,TRBV28,NA,TRBJ2-7,CASSNGHLLSYEQYF,TGTGCCAGCAGCAATGGACACTTACTCTCCTACGAGCAGTACTTC
14,NA,TRBV30,NA,TRBJ2-2,CAWIGTANTGELFF,TGTGCCTGGATAGGGACGGCGAACACCGGGGAGCTGTTTTTT
15,TRBD2,TRBV20-1,NA,TRBJ2-7,CSASAPTSGAYEQYF,TGCAGTGCTAGTGCCCCCACTAGCGGGGCTTACGAGCAGTACTTC
14,NA,TRBV30,NA,TRBJ2-4,CAWSRTQAKNIQYF,TGTGCCTGGAGTAGGACCCAAGCCAAAAACATTCAGTACTTC
14,TRBD2,TRBV7-9,NA,TRBJ2-3,CASSLQGGADTQYF,TGTGCCAGCAGCTTACAGGGAGGGGCAGATACGCAGTATTTT
16,TRBD1,TRBV20-1,NA,TRBJ2-2,CSAKRQGAANTGELFF,TGCAGTGCTAAGAGACAGGGCGCGGCGAACACCGGGGAGCTGTTTTTT
16,NA,TRBV18,NA,TRBJ2-7,CASSPISSYSSYEQYF,TGTGCCAGCTCACCAATTTCCAGCTATAGCTCCTACGAGCAGTACTTC
14,TRBD1,TRBV12-3/TRBV12-4,NA,TRBJ1-5,CASSRTGEDQPQHF,TGTGCCAGCAGTCGGACAGGGGAGGATCAGCCCCAGCATTTT
11,NA,TRBV13,NA,TRBJ2-3,CASSLKDTQYF,TGTGCCAGCAGCTTGAAAGATACGCAGTATTTT
14,TRBD1,TRBV29-1,NA,TRBJ2-7,CSALGGTGGYEQYF,TGCAGCGCCCTTGGGGGGACAGGGGGCTACGAGCAGTACTTC
12,NA,TRBV6-5,NA,TRBJ2-7,CASSVNRGSQYF,TGTGCCAGCAGCGTGAATCGGGGATCGCAGTACTTC
16,NA,TRBV30,NA,TRBJ1-5,CAWSPPGSLTGEGQHF,TGTGCCTGGAGTCCCCCGGGATCACTTACGGGGGAGGGCCAGCATTTT
15,NA,TRBV24-1,NA,TRBJ2-1,CATSDPGPLAGEQFF,TGTGCCACCAGTGATCCGGGCCCCCTGGCGGGTGAGCAGTTCTTC